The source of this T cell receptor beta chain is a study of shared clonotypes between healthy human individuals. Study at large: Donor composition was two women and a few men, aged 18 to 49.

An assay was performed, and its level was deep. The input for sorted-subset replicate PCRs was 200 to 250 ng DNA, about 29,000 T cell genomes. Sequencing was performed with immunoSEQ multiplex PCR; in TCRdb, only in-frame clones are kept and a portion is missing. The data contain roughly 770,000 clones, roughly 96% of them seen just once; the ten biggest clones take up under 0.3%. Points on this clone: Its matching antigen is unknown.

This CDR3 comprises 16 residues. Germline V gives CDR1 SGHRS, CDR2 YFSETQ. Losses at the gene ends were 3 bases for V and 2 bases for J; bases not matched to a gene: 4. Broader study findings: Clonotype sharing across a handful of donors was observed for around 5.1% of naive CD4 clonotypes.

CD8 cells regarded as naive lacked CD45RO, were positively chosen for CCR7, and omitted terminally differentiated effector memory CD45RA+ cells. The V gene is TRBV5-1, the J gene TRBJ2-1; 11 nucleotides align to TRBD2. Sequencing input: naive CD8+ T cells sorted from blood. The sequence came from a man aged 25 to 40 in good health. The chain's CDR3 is CASSWGLADTYNEQFF. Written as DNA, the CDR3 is TGCGCCAGCAGCTGGGGACTAGCGGATACCTACAATGAGCAGTTCTTC.